This T cell receptor (beta chain) was found in a study of chemoradiotherapy in HPV16-positive cancers. Samples were taken several times over chemoradiotherapy. General study results and limits: Candidate HPV-specific clones and E7-related TCR motifs grew in tumor during treatment. Better recurrence-free survival went with HPV-responsive T-cell expansion in HPV16-positive patients. The functional HPV-specific definition rests on just a couple of HPV16-positive patients.

The data were produced by immunoSEQ multiplex PCR, yet TCRdb's version contains in-frame clones alone and is incomplete. The table shows several thousand clones, with 75% to 95% occurring only once. The CDR3 sequence is 16 residues long. Trimming removed 6 bases from V and 0 bases from J, with 12 bases in between. Per germline, CDR1 SGHVS and CDR2 FQNEAQ. Of note for this clone: The antigen remains undetermined.

The chain has TRBV7-8 and TRBJ2-6; D is uncertain. The receptor comes from a human donor with HPV-associated anogenital cancer. Here the sequenced sample was blood, taken from a patient who underwent chemoradiotherapy. The CDR3 region is CASRAEVTSGANVLTF. DNA of the CDR3: TGTGCCAGCAGGGCTGAAGTGACCTCTGGGGCCAACGTCCTGACTTTC. Based on the CDR3 plus reference TRBV7-8 and TRBJ2-6, the full variable domain is GAGVSQSPRYKVAKRGQDVALRCDPISGHVSLFWYQQALGQGPEFLTYFQNEAQLDKSGLPSDRFFAERPEGSVSTLKIQRTQQEDSAVYLCASRAEVTSGANVLTFGAGSRLTVL.